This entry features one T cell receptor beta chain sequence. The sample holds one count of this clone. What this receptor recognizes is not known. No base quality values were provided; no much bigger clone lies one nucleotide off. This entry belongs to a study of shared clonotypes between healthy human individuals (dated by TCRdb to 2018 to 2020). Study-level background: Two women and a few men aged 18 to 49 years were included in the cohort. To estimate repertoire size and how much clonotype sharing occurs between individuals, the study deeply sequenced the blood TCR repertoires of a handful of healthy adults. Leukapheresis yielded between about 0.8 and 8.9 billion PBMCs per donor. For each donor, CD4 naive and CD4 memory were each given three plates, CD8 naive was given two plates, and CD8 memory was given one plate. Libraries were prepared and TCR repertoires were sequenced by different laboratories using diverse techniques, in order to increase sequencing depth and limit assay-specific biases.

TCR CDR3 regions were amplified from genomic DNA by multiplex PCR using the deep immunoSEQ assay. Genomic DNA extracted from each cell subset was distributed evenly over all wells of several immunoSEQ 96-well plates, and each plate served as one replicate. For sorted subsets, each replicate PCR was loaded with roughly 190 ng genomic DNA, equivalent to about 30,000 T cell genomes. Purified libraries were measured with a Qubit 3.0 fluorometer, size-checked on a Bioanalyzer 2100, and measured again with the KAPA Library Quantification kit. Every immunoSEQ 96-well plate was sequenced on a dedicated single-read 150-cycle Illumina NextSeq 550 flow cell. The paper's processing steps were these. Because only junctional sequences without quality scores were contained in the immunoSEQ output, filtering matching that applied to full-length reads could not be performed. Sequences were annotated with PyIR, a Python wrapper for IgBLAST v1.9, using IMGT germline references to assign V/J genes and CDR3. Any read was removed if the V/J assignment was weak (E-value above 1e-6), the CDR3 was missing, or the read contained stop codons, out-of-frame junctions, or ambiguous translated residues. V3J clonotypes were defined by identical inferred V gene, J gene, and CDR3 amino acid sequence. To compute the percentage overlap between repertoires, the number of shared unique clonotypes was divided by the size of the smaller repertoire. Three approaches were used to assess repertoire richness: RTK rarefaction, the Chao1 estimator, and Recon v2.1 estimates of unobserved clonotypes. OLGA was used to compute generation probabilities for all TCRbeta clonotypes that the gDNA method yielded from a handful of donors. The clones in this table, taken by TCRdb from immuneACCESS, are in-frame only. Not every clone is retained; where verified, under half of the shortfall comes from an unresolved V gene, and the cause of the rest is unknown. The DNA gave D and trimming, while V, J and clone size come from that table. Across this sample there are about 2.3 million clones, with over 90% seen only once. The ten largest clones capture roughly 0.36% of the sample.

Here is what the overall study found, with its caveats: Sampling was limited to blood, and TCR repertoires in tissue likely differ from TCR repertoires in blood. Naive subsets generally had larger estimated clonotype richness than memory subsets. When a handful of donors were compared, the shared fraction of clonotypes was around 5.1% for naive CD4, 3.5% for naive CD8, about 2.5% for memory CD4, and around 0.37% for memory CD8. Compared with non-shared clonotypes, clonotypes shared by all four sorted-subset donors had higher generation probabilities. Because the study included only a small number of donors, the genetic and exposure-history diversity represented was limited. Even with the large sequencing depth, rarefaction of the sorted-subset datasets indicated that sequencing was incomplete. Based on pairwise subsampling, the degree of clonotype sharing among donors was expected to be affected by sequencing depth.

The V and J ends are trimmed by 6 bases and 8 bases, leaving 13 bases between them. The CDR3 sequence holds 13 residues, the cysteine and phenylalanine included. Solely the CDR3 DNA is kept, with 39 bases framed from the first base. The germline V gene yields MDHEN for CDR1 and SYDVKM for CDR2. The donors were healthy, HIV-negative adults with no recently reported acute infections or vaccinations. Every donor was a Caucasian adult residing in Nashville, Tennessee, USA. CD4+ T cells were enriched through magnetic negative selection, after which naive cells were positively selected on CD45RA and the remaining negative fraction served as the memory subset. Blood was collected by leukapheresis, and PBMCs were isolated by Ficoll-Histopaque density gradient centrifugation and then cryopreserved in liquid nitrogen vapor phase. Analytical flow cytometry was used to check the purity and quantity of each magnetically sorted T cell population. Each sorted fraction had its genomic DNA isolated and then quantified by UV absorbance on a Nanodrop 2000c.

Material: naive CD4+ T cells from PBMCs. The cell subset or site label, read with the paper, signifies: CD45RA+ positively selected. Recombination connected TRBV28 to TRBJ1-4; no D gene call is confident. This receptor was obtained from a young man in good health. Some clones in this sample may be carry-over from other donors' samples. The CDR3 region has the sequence CASRVHGREKLFF. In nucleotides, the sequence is TGTGCCAGCAGGGTCCACGGGAGGGAAAAACTGTTTTTT.